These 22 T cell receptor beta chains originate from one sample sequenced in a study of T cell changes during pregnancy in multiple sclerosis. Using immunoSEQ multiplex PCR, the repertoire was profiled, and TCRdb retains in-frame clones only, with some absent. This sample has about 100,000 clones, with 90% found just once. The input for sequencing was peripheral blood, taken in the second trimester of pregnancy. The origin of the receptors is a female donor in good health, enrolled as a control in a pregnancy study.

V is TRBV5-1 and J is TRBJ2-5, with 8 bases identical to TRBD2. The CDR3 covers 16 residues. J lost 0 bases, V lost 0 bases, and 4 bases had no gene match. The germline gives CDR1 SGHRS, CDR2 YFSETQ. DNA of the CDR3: TGCGCCAGCAGCTTGGCAGGTAGCGGGGACCAAGAGACCCAGTACTTC. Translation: CASSLAGSGDQETQYF.

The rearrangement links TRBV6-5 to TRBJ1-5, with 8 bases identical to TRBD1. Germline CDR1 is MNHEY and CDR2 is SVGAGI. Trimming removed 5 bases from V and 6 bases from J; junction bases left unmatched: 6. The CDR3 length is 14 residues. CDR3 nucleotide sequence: TGTGCCAGCAGTGAAGACAGGGGACTTCAGCCCCAGCATTTT. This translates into CASSEDRGLQPQHF.

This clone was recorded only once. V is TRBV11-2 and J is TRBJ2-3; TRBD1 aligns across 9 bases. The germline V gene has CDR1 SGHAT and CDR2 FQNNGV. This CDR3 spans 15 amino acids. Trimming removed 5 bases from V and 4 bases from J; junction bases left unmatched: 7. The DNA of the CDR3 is TGTGCCAGCAGCACGCCGACAGGGGGGGCAGATACGCAGTATTTT. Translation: CASSTPTGGADTQYF.

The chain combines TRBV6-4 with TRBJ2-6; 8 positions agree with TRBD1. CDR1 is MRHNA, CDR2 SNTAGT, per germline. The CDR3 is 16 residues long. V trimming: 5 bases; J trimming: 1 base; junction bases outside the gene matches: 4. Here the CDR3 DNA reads TGTGCCAGCAGTCCAGACAGGGGATCTGGGGCCAACGTCCTGACTTTC. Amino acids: CASSPDRGSGANVLTF.

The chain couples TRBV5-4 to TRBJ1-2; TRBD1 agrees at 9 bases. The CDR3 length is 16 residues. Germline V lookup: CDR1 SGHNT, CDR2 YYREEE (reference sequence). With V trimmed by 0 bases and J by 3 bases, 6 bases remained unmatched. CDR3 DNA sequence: TGTGCCAGCAGCTTGGGACAGGGGGTAGGCGACTATGGCTACACCTTC. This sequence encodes CASSLGQGVGDYGYTF.

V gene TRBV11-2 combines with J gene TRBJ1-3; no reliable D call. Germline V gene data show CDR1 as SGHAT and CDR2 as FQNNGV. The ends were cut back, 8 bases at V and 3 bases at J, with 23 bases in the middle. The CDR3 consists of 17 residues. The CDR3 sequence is CASLKPSVPRLGNTIYF. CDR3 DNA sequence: TGTGCCAGCCTCAAGCCTTCCGTGCCGCGGCTTGGAAACACCATATATTTT.

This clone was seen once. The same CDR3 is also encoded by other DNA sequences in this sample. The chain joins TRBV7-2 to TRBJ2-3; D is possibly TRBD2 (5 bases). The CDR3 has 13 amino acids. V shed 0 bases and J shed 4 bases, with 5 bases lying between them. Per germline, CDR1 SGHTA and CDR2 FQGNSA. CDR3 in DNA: TGTGCCAGCAGCTTAGCGGGAGCAGATACGCAGTATTTT. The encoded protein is CASSLAGADTQYF.

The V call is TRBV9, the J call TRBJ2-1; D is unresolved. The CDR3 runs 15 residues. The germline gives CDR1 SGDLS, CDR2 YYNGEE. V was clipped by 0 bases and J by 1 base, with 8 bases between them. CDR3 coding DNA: TGTGCCAGCAGCGTAGACTCATTTTCCTACAATGAGCAGTTCTTC. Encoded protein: CASSVDSFSYNEQFF.

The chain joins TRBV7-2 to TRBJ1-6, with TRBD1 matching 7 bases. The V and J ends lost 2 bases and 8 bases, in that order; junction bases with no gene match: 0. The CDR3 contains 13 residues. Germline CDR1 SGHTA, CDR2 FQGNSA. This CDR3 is CASSLQGDSPLHF. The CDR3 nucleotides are TGTGCCAGCAGCTTACAGGGGGATTCACCCCTCCACTTT.

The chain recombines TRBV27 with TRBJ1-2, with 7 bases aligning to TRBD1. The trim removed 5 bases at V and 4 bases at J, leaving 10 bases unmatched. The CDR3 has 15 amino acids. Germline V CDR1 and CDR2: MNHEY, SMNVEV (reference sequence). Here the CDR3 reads CASSRTGGPGYGYTF. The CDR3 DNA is TGTGCCAGCAGTCGGACAGGAGGTCCGGGCTATGGCTACACCTTC.

The CDR3 here is CASSLLQGGAYEQYF. The CDR3 DNA sequence: TGTGCCAGCAGCTTACTGCAGGGTGGGGCCTACGAGCAGTACTTC. The rearrangement links TRBV7-8 to TRBJ2-7; D is perhaps TRBD1 (5 bases). V lost 2 bases to trimming and J lost 2 bases, with 13 bases between them. CDR3 length equals 15 residues. In germline, CDR1 is SGHVS, CDR2 FQNEAQ. Looking up the rest from reference TRBV7-8 and TRBJ2-7 gives the full variable domain: GAGVSQSPRYKVAKRGQDVALRCDPISGHVSLFWYQQALGQGPEFLTYFQNEAQLDKSGLPSDRFFAERPEGSVSTLKIQRTQQEDSAVYLCASSLLQGGAYEQYFGPGTRLTVT.

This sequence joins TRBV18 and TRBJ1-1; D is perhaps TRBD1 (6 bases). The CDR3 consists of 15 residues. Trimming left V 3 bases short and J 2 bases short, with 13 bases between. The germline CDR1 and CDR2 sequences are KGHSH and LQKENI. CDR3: CASSPMTGSNTEAFF. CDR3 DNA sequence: TGTGCCAGCTCACCTATGACAGGTTCTAACACTGAAGCTTTCTTT.

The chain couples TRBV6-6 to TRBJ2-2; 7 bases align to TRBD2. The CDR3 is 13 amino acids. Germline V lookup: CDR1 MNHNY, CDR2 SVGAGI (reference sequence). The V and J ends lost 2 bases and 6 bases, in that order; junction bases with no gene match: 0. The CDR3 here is CASSYREAGELFF. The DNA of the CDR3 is TGTGCCAGCAGTTACCGGGAGGCCGGGGAGCTGTTTTTT.

The CDR3 DNA reads TGCAGCGTCGCACAGGGGGCAGGGTACGAGCAGTACTTC. Encoded protein: CSVAQGAGYEQYF. This sequence joins TRBV29-1 and TRBJ2-5, with 9 bases aligning to TRBD1. The J call may be wrong; the DNA end is better matched by TRBJ2-7. CDR1 and CDR2 from the germline V gene are SQVTM and ANQGSEA. CDR3 length: 13 amino acids.

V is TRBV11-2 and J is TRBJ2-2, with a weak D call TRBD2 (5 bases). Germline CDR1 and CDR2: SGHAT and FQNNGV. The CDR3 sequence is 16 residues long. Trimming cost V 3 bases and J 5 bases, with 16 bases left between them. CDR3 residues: CASSFKTLGRTGELFF. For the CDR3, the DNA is TGTGCCAGCAGCTTCAAAACTTTGGGGAGAACCGGGGAGCTGTTTTTT. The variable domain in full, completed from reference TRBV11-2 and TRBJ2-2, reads EAGVAQSPRYKIIEKRQSVAFWCNPISGHATLYWYQQILGQGPKLLIQFQNNGVVDDSQLPKDRFSAERLKGVDSTLKIQPAKLEDSAVYLCASSFKTLGRTGELFFGEGSRLTVL.

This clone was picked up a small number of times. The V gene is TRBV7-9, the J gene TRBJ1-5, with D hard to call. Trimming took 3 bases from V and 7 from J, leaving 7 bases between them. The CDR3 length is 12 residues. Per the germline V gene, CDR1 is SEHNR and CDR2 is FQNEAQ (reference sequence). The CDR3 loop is CASSFSSQPQHF. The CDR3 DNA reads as TGTGCCAGCAGCTTCTCTTCCCAGCCCCAGCATTTT. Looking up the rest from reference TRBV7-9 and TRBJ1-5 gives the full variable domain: DTGVSQNPRHKITKRGQNVTFRCDPISEHNRLYWYRQTLGQGPEFLTYFQNEAQLEKSRLLSDRFSAERPKGSFSTLEIQRTEQGDSAMYLCASSFSSQPQHFGDGTRLSIL.

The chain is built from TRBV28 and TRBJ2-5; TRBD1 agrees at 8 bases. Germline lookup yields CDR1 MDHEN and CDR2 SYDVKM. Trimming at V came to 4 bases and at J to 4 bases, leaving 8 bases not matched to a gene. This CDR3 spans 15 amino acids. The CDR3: CASSSSRGRVETQYF. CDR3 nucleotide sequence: TGTGCCAGCAGTTCTTCCAGGGGGCGTGTAGAGACCCAGTACTTC.

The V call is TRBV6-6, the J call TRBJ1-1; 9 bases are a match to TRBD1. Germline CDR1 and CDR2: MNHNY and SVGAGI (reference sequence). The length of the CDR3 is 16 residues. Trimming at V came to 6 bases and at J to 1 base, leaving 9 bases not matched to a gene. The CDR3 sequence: CASSLRQGVRNTEAFF. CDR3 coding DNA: TGTGCCAGCAGCCTAAGACAGGGGGTCAGGAACACTGAAGCTTTCTTT.

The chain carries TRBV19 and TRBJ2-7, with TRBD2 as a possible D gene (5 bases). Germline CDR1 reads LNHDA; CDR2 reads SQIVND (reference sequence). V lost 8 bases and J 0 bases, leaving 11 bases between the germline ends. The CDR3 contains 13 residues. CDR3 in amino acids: CASSPGVSYEQYF. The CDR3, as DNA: TGTGCCAGTTCCCCCGGGGTCTCCTACGAGCAGTACTTC.

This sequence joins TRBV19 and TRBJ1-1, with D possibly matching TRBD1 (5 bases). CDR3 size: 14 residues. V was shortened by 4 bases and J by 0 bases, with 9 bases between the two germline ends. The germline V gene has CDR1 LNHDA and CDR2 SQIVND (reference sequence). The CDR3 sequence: CASSKTVMNTEAFF. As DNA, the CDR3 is TGTGCCAGTAGTAAGACAGTTATGAACACTGAAGCTTTCTTT.

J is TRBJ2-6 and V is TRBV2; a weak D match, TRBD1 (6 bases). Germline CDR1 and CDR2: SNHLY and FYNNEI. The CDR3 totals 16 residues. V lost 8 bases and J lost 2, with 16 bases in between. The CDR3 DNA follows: TGTGCCAGCTGTCAGGGGTTAGGACCTGGGGCCAACGTCCTGACTTTC. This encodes CASCQGLGPGANVLTF. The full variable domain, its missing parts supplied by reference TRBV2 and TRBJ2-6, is EPEVTQTPSHQVTQMGQEVILRCVPISNHLYFYWYRQILGQKVEFLVSFYNNEISEKSEIFDDQFSVERPDGSNFTLKIRSTKLEDSAMYFCASCQGLGPGANVLTFGAGSRLTVL.

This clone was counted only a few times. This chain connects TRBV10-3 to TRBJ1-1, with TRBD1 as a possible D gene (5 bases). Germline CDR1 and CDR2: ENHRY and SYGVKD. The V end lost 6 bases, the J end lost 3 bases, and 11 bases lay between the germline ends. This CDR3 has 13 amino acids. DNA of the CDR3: TGTGCCATCAGGATAACGGGGGACACTGAAGCTTTCTTT. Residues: CAIRITGDTEAFF.